Each of the 15 T cell receptor beta chains below was sequenced from the same sample in a study of blood T cell repertoires in COVID-19. Data came from immunoSEQ multiplex PCR; TCRdb stores just in-frame clones and leaves some out. The sample includes tens of thousands of clones, 80% to 85% of them seen just once. Source material: peripheral blood. All receptors come from a human donor in a cohort sampled during active COVID-19.

This clone has a single count. The genes are TRBV12-3 or TRBV12-4 and TRBJ1-2, with no clear D. The CDR3 has 13 amino acids. Deletions cut 7 bases from V and 0 bases from J, with 9 bases between. This chain's CDR3 is CASTPTANYGYTF. CDR3 nucleotides: TGTGCCAGCACCCCCACGGCTAACTATGGCTACACCTTC.

The CDR3 DNA is TGTGCCAGCAGCTTGGGGACAGGGGGCGGCGAGCAGTACTTC. It is translated as CASSLGTGGGEQYF. The rearrangement links TRBV7-8 to TRBJ2-7, with 12 bases lining up with TRBD1. This CDR3 has 14 residues. CDR1 and CDR2 (germline): SGHVS, FQNEAQ. Germline trimming cut 3 bases from V and 6 bases from J; bases unmatched to any gene: 3.

This clone has a handful of counts. The chain employs TRBV2 and TRBJ1-5; no definite D call. The V end was cut by 6 bases, the J end by 3 bases, with 12 bases between. The CDR3 has 14 amino acids. Looked up from germline, CDR1 is SNHLY and CDR2 is FYNNEI. CDR3 DNA: TGTGCCAGCAGGAGGGCAGATCTCAATCAGCCCCAGCATTTT. Protein product: CASRRADLNQPQHF.

V and J are TRBV12-5 and TRBJ1-1; 9 nucleotides line up with TRBD1. J was trimmed by 3 bases and V by 1 base; bases with no gene match: 3. Germline CDR1 and CDR2: LGHNT and FRNRAP. The CDR3 runs to 15 residues. CDR3 DNA: TGTGCTAGTGGTTTGGGGACAGGGGTGGACACTGAAGCTTTCTTT. This sequence encodes CASGLGTGVDTEAFF.

This chain uses TRBV30 with TRBJ2-3; D is possibly TRBD2 (5 bases). Trimming cost V 4 bases and J 3 bases, with 17 bases left between them. Germline assignment: CDR1 GTSNPN and CDR2 SVGIG (reference sequence). The CDR3 is 15 amino acids. CDR3 nucleotide sequence: TGTGCCTGGAAGGTCGCCCTCTCGGGAACAGATACGCAGTATTTT. Translation gives CAWKVALSGTDTQYF.

The chain combines TRBV4-1 with TRBJ2-1; D gene uncertain. Trimming took 4 bases from V and 4 from J, leaving 11 bases between them. The CDR3 extends over 14 amino acids. Germline V CDR1 and CDR2: MGHRA, YSYEKL. CDR3 bases: TGCGCCAGCAGCCCCGGAAAACAGTACAATGAGCAGTTCTTC. Its protein product is CASSPGKQYNEQFF.

The chain carries TRBV18 and TRBJ1-1, with 10 bases lining up with TRBD1. The germline gives CDR1 KGHSH, CDR2 LQKENI. CDR3 length: 13 amino acids. V dropped 6 bases and J dropped 8; count of bases not matched to a gene: 6. The CDR3 sequence is CASSGDRGREAFF. CDR3 in DNA: TGTGCCAGCTCGGGGGACAGGGGCCGAGAAGCTTTCTTT.

This chain links TRBV2 with TRBJ1-2, with a weak D call TRBD1 (5 bases). Germline CDR1 is SNHLY and CDR2 is FYNNEI. V was cut by 3 bases and J by 0 bases, with 8 bases left in between. The CDR3 consists of 14 residues. CDR3 bases: TGTGCCAGCAGTGAGGACATGACTAACTATGGCTACACCTTC. Translating it yields CASSEDMTNYGYTF.

The chain couples TRBV30 to TRBJ2-1, with D possibly being TRBD1 (5 bases). Trimming stripped 4 bases from V and 7 bases from J, with 23 bases between. The CDR3 is made up of 16 amino acids. Germline CDR1 is GTSNPN and CDR2 is SVGIG (reference sequence). The CDR3 protein is CAWKARGDFRTNEQFF. The CDR3 coding sequence is TGTGCCTGGAAAGCACGTGGGGATTTTAGGACAAATGAGCAGTTCTTC.

The chain is built from TRBV13 and TRBJ2-1; D is possibly TRBD2 (6 bases). This CDR3 comprises 14 residues. The V and J ends lost 0 bases and 8 bases respectively, with 11 bases between them. Per germline, CDR1 PRHDT and CDR2 FYEKMQ (reference sequence). CDR3 sequence reads: CASSLGLAGDEQFF. The CDR3 coding sequence is TGTGCCAGCAGCTTAGGACTAGCAGGCGATGAGCAGTTCTTC.

The V call is TRBV9, the J call TRBJ1-3, with D unclear. The CDR3 has 17 residues. Per germline, CDR1 SGDLS and CDR2 YYNGEE. Trimming took off 3 bases at V and 0 bases at J, with 16 bases between the two ends. The CDR3 loop reads CASSDDGGYSSGNTIYF. CDR3 coding DNA: TGTGCCAGCAGCGACGACGGAGGCTACAGCTCTGGAAACACCATATATTTT.

The rearrangement joins TRBV6-5 to TRBJ2-1, with 8 bases aligning to TRBD1. The CDR3 has 15 residues. V gave up 7 bases and J gave up 8 bases; unmatched junction bases: 13. Germline values: CDR1 MNHEY, CDR2 SVGAGI. The chain's CDR3 is CASTAYGTGAYEQFF. CDR3 nucleotides: TGTGCCAGCACCGCGTACGGGACAGGAGCGTATGAGCAGTTCTTC.

The chain links TRBV3-1 (or the pseudogene TRBV3-2) to TRBJ2-3, with D perhaps TRBD1 (6 bases). The CDR3 contains 16 residues. Germline CDR1 reads LGHDT; CDR2 reads YNNKEL (reference sequence). V lost 7 bases and J lost 1, with 18 bases in between. CDR3 bases: TGTGCCAGCACTTTAACCAGGGGCGCAGGCACAGATACGCAGTATTTT. This encodes CASTLTRGAGTDTQYF.

The chain carries TRBV21-1 and TRBJ2-7; the table calls TRBD1, which could not be checked here. TRBV21-1 is listed as a pseudogene. CDR3 length: 15 amino acids. Here the CDR3 reads CASSKDGTEIYEQYF. The CDR3 DNA reads TGTGCCAGCAGCAAAGATGGGACAGAGATCTACGAGCAGTACTTC.

The chain combines TRBV6-1 with TRBJ2-6; weak D call: TRBD2 (5 bases). Germline CDR1 MNHNS, CDR2 SASEGT. V lost 1 base and J lost 2, with 6 bases in between. This CDR3 is built from 15 residues. The CDR3 nucleotides read TGTGCCAGCAGTGAAGAGGGAGCTGGGGCCAACGTCCTGACTTTC. Protein sequence: CASSEEGAGANVLTF.